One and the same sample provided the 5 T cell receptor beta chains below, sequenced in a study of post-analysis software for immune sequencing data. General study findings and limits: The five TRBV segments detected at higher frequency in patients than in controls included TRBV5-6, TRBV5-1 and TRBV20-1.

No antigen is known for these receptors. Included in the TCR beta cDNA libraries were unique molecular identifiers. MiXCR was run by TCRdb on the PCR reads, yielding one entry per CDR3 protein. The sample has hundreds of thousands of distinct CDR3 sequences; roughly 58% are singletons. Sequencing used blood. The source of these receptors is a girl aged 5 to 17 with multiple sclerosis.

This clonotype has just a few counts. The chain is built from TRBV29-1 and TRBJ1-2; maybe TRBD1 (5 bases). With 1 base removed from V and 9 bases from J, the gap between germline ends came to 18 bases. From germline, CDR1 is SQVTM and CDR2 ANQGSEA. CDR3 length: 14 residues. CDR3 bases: TGCAGCGTTGAAGTGACAGTCCTAAGGGGAAGCTACACCTTC. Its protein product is CSVEVTVLRGSYTF.

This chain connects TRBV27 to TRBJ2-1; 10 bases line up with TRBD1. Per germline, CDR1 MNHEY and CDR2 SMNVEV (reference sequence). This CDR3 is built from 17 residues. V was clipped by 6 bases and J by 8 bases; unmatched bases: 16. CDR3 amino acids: CASSYDGPGQGFHEQFF. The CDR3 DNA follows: TGTGCCAGCAGCTACGACGGACCGGGACAGGGGTTTCATGAGCAGTTCTTC.

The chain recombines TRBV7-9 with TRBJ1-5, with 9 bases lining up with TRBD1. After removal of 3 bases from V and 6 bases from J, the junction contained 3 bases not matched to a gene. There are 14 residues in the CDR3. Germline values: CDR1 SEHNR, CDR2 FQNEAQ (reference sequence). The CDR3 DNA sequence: TGTGCCAGCAGCTTGGGACAGGGAAGTCAGCCCCAGCATTTT. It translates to CASSLGQGSQPQHF.

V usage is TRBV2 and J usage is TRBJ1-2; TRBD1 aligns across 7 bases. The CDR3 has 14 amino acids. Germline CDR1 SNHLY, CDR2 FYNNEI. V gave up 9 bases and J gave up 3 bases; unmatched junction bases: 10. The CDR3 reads CASGQERDHYGYTF. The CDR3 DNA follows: TGTGCCAGTGGACAGGAGAGGGATCACTATGGCTACACCTTC.

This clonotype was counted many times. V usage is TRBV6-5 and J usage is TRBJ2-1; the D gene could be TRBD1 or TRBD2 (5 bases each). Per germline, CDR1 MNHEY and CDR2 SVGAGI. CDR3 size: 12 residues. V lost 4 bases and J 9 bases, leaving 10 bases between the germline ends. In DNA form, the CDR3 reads TGTGCCAGCAGTTTAGTGGGGACTGAGCAGTTCTTC. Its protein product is CASSLVGTEQFF.